The sequence of this T cell receptor beta chain was determined in a study of T cells in Graves' hyperthyroidism and ophthalmopathy (dated 2019 in TCRdb). Regarding the study in general: Peripheral blood samples were taken at initial diagnosis, before any treatment was given. TCR Vbeta CDR3 sequencing of 120 to 150 peripheral blood samples (roughly 41 ophthalmopathy, approximately 80 hyperthyroidism and roughly 17 progressor patients) is reported in the paper. To identify TCR V-J signatures that set the groups apart, the researchers used a discovery cohort of 100 patients, made up of 40 to 45 with Graves' ophthalmopathy and 57 with stable Graves' hyperthyroidism. The 85 to 100 discovery patients were randomly split 7:3 into training and test sets. After sampling, hyperthyroidism patients received methimazole starting at 30 mg daily, and ophthalmopathy patients received high-dose intravenous methylprednisolone. Prospective prediction of ophthalmopathy was tested in an independent validation cohort of approximately 19 hyperthyroidism patients and 17 patients who later progressed to ophthalmopathy. In addition, the study compared T-cell repertoires in thyroid tissue and in blood from roughly 6 Graves' hyperthyroidism patients.

TCR beta CDR3 regions were amplified from RNA transcripts. The first round of RT-PCR for the TCR CDR3 was performed with the HTBI primer set and the Qiagen OneStep RT-PCR kit. Libraries were constructed in a second round of multiplex PCR, after which size selection and purification were performed. Libraries were sequenced paired-end with 100 bp reads on an Illumina HiSeq2000. Per the original workflow: Raw data were processed with SOAPnuke, discarding reads with adapters, uncalled bases, mean Phred below 15, or no exact constant-primer or identifier match. High-quality paired reads were merged with COPE v1.2.5, and unique nucleotide sequences were defined as clonotypes. MiTCR v1.1 was used to align the clonotypes against IMGT TRBV, TRBD and TRBJ reference segments. The analysis included only V-J combinations with a frequency above 0.0001, which together covered over 98% of the repertoires. The TCS score was defined as the ratio of F50 (clonal expansion) to E x V (chaos), calculated using BLOSUM62-based TCRdist between CDR3 peptides within each V-J. Welch's t-statistics and random forest reduced around 510 V-J features to roughly 13, which were used in a naive Bayes classifier (R e1071). TCRdb passed the public sequencing reads through fastp at Q25 and MiXCR, retaining productive beta sequences. Each record represents a unique CDR3 protein, reported with the most common genes and DNA among its rows. For this entry, the V and J calls and clone size follow TCRdb and not the study's own pipeline. Within this sample are some 770,000 distinct CDR3 sequences, with 16% of them counted one time only. The leading ten clones occupy roughly 8% of the sample.

V was cut back by 4 bases and J by 1 base, leaving a gap of 14 bases between them. Measured from the cysteine to the phenylalanine, the CDR3 is 16 residues long. The entry retains the CDR3 DNA only, 48 bases that are in frame from base 1. According to the germline V gene (reference sequence), CDR1 reads LNHDA and CDR2 reads SQIVND. Stable Graves' hyperthyroidism was defined as the absence of progression to ophthalmopathy over 18 months of follow-up. The hyperthyroidism patients were between 18 and 65 years old and newly diagnosed, with a disease duration of less than 2 months. The study excluded patients with uncontrolled infections, other autoimmune diseases, pregnancy or lactation. Diagnoses were based on clinical symptoms, serum thyroxine and TRAb, thyroid ultrasound and orbital computed tomography. PBMCs were isolated from about 9.2 ml of fresh peripheral blood by Ficoll-Paque density gradient centrifugation. Trizol reagent was used to extract total RNA, and RNA quality was then checked on an Agilent 2100 Bioanalyzer.

Overall results and qualifications from the work: Sample size was not statistically predetermined, and blinding of investigators to group allocation was not performed. A model built on a 13 V-J signature distinguished ophthalmopathy from stable hyperthyroidism, reaching about 88% sensitivity and around 81% specificity in cross-validation and 80%/75% in testing. Blood samples also contained most of the expanded thyroid clonotypes (frequency above 0.001), which suggests that blood repertoires may reflect thyroid immune responses. During validation, the model predicted progression to ophthalmopathy a median of about 6.3 months ahead of onset, with more than 60% sensitivity and about 72% specificity.

This clonotype was counted between two and nine times. Its target antigen remains unknown. No base quality information exists; no much larger clone differs at one position. Input material: blood. The TCR was taken from a man between 18 and 29 years old with Graves' hyperthyroidism. This receptor chain uses TRBV19 and TRBJ2-4; 5 matching bases give a weak D call of TRBD1. The nucleotides are TGTGCCAGTAGTACCCCGACAGTTACCGCCAAAAACATTCAGTACTTC. Its translation is CASSTPTVTAKNIQYF.